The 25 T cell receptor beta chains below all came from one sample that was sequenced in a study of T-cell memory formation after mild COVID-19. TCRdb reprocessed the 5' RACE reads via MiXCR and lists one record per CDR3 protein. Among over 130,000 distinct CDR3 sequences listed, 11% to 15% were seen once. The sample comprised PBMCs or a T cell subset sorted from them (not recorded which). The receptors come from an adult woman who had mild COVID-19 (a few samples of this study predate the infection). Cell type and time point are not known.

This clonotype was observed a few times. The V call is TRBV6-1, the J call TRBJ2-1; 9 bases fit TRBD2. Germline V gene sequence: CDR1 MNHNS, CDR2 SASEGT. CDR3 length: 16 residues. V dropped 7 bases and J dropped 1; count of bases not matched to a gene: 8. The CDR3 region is CASNFLAGVSYNEQFF. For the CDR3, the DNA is TGTGCCAGCAATTTTTTAGCGGGGGTTTCCTACAATGAGCAGTTCTTC.

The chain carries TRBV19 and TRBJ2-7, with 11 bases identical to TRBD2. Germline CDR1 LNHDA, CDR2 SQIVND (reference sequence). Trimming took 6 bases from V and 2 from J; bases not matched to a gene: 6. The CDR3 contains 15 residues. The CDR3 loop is CASSLGLADPYEQYF. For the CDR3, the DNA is TGTGCCAGTAGCTTGGGACTAGCGGACCCCTACGAGCAGTACTTC.

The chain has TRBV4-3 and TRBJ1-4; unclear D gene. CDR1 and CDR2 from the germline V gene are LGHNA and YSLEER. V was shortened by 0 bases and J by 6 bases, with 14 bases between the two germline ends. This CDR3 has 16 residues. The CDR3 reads CASSQEVDRPDEKLFF. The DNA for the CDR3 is TGCGCCAGCAGCCAAGAAGTGGACCGCCCGGATGAAAAACTGTTTTTT.

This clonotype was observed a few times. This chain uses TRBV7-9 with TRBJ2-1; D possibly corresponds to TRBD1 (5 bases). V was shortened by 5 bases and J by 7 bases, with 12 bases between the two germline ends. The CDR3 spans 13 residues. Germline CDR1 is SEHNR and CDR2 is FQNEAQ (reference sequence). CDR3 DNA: TGTGCCAGCAGCACCGACAGTGGGAATGAGCAGTTCTTC. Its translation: CASSTDSGNEQFF.

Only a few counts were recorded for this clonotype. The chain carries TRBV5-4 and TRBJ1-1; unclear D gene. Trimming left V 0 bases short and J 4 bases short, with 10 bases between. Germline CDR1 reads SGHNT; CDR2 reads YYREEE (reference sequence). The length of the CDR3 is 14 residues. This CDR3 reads CASSLGQESTEAFF. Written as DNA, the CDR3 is TGTGCCAGCAGCTTGGGACAAGAGAGCACTGAAGCTTTCTTT.

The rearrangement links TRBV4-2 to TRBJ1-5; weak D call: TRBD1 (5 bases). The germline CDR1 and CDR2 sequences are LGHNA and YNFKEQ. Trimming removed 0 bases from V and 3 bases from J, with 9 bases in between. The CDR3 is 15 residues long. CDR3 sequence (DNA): TGTGCCAGCAGCCAAGAGGGGACGGCCAATCAGCCCCAGCATTTT. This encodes CASSQEGTANQPQHF.

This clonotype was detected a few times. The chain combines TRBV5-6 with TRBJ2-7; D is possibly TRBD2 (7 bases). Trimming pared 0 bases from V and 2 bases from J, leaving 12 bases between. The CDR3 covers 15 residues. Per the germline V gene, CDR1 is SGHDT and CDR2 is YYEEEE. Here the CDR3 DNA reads TGTGCCAGCAGCTTGGGAGGGGGGGCGACCTACGAGCAGTACTTC. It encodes CASSLGGGATYEQYF.

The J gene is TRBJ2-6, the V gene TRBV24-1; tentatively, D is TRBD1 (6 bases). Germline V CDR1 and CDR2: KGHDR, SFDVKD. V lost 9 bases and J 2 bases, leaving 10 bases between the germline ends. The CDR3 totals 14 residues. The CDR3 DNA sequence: TGTGCCACCGATCAGGGGACTGGGGCCAACGTCCTGACTTTC. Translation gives CATDQGTGANVLTF.

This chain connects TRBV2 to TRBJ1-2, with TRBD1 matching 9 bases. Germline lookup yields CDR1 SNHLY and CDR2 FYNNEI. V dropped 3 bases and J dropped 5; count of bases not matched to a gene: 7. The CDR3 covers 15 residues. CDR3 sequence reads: CASSEGTGTLYGYTF. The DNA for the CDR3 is TGTGCCAGCAGTGAGGGGACAGGGACTTTATATGGCTACACCTTC. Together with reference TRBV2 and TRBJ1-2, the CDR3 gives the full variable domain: EPEVTQTPSHQVTQMGQEVILRCVPISNHLYFYWYRQILGQKVEFLVSFYNNEISEKSEIFDDQFSVERPDGSNFTLKIRSTKLEDSAMYFCASSEGTGTLYGYTFGSGTRLTVV.

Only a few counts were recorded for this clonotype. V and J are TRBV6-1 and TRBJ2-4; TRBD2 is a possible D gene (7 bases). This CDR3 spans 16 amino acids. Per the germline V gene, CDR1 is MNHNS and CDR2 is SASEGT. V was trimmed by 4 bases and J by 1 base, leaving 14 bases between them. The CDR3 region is CASSVQGGVAKNIQYF. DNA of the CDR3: TGTGCCAGCAGTGTACAGGGAGGGGTGGCCAAAAACATTCAGTACTTC.

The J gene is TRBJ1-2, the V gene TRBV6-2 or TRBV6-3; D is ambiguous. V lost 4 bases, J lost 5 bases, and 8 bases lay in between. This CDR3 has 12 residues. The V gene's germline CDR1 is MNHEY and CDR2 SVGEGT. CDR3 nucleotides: TGTGCCAGCAGTTCAGGATCATATGGCTACACCTTC. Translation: CASSSGSYGYTF.

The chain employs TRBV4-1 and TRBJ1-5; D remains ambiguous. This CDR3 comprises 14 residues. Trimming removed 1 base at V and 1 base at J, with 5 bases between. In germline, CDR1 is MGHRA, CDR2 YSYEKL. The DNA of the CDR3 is TGCGCCAGCAGCCAAGTAGGAAGCAATCAGCCCCAGCATTTT. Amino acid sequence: CASSQVGSNQPQHF.

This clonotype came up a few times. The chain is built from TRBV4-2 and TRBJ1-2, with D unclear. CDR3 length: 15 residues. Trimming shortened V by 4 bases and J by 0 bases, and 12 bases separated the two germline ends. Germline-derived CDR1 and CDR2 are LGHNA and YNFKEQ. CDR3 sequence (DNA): TGTGCCAGCAGCCCGGCAGAAAATACTAACTATGGCTACACCTTC. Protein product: CASSPAENTNYGYTF.

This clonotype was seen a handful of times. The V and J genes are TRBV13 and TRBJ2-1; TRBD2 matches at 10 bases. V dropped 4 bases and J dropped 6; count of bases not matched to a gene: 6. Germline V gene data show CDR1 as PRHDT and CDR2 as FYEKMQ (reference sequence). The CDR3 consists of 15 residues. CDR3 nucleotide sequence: TGTGCCAGCAGCTCGAAAGCGGGAGGGCCCAATGAGCAGTTCTTC. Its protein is CASSSKAGGPNEQFF.

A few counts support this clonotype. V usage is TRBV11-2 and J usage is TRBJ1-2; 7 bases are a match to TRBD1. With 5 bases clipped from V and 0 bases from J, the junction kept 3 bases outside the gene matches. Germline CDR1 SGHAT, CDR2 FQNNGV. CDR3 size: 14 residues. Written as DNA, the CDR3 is TGTGCCAGCAGCCTGGGACAGACTAACTATGGCTACACCTTC. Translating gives CASSLGQTNYGYTF.

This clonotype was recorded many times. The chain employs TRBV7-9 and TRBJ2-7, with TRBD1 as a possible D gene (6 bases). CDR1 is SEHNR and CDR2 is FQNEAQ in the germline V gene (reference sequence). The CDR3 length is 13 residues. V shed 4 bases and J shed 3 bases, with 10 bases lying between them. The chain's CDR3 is CASSSGHFYEQYF. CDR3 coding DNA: TGTGCCAGCAGCTCGGGACATTTCTACGAGCAGTACTTC.

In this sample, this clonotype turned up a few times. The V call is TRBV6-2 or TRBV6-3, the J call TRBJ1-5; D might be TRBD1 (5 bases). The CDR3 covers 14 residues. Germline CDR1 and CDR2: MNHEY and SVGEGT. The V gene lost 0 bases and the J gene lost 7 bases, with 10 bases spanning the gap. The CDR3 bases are TGTGCCAGCAGTTACTCGGGGGGGGTCCAGCCCCAGCATTTT. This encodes CASSYSGGVQPQHF.

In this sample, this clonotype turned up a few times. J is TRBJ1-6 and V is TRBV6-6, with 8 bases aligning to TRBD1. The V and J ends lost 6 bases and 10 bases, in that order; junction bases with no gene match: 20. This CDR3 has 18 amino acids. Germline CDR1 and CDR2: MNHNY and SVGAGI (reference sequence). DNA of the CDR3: TGTGCCAGCAGCGGACCCTCCGACAGGGGCCTGGGATTATCACCCCTCCACTTT. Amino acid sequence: CASSGPSDRGLGLSPLHF.

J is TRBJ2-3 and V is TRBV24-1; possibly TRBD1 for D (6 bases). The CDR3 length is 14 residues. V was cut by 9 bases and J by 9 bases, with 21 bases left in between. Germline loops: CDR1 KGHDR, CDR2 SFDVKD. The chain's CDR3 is CATGGRSSPLTQYF. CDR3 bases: TGTGCCACCGGGGGCCGGAGCAGTCCACTAACGCAGTATTTT.

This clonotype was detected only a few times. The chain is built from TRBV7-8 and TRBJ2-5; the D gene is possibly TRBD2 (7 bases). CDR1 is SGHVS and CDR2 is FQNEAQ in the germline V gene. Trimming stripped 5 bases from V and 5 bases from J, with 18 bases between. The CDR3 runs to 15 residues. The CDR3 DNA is TGTGCCAGCAGCCCGATGGGGGGGGGCATGGAGACCCAGTACTTC. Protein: CASSPMGGGMETQYF.

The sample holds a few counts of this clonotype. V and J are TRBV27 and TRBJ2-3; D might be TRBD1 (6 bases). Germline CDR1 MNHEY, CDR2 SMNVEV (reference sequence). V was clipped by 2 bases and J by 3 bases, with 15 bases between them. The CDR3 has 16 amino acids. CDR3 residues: CASSLGQGQGTDTQYF. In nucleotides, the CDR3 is TGTGCCAGCAGTTTAGGTCAGGGGCAGGGAACAGATACGCAGTATTTT.

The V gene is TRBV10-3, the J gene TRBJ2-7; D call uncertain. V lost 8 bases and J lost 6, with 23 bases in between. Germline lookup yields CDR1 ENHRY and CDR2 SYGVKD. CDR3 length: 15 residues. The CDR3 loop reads CAIGEPTESGPEQYF. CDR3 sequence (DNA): TGTGCCATCGGAGAACCGACTGAATCGGGTCCCGAGCAGTACTTC.

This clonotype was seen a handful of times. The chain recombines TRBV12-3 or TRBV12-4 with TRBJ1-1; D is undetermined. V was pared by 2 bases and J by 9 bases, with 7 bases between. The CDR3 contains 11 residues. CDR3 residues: CASSLPMKAFF. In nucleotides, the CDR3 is TGTGCCAGCAGTTTACCCATGAAAGCTTTCTTT.

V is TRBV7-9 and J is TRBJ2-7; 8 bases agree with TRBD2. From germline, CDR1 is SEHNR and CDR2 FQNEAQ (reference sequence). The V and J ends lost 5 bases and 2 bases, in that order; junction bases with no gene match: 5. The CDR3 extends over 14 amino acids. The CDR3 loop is CASSRTSGTYEQYF. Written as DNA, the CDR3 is TGTGCCAGCAGCCGAACTAGCGGTACCTACGAGCAGTACTTC.

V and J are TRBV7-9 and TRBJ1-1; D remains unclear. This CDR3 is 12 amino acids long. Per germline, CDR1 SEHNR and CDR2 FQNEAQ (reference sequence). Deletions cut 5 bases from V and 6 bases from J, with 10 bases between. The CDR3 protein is CASSPRGAEAFF. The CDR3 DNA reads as TGTGCCAGCAGCCCACGGGGTGCTGAAGCTTTCTTT.